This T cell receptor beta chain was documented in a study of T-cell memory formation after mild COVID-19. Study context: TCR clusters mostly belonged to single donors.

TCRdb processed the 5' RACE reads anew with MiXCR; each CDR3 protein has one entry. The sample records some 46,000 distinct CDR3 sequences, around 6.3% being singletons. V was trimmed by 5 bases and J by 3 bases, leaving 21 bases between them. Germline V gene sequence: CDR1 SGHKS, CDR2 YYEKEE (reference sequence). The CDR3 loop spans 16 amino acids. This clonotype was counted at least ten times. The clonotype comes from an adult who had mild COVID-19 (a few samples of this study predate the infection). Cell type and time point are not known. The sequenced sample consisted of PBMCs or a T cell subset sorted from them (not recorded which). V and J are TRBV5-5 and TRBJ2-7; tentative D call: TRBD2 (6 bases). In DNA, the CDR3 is TGTGCCAGCAGTCTCATGGCTCGGGACTCGATCTACGAGCAGTACTTC. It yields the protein CASSLMARDSIYEQYF.